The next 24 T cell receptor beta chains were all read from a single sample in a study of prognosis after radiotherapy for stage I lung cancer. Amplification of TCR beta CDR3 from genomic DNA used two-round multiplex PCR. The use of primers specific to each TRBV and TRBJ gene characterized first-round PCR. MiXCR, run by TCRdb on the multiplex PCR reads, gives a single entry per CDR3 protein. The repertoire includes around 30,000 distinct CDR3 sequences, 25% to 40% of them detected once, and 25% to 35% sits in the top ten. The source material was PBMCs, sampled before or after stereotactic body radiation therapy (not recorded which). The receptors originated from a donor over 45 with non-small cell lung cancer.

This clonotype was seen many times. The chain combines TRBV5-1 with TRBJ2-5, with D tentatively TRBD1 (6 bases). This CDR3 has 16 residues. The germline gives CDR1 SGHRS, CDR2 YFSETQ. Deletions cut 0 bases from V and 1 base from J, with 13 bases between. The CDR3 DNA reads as TGCGCCAGCAGCTTGGCCGGATCGGACAGCCAAGAGACCCAGTACTTC. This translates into CASSLAGSDSQETQYF.

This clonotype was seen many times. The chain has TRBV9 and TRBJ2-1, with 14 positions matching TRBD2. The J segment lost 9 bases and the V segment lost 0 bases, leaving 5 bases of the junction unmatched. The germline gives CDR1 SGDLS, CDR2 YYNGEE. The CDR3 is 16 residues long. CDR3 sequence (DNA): TGTGCCAGCAGCGTAGAGGGACTAGCGGGAGTCGGTGAGCAGTTCTTC. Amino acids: CASSVEGLAGVGEQFF. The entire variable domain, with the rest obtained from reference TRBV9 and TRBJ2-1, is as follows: DSGVTQTPKHLITATGQRVTLRCSPRSGDLSVYWYQQSLDQGLQFLIQYYNGEERAKGNILERFSAQQFPDLHSELNLSSLELGDSALYFCASSVEGLAGVGEQFFGPGTRLTVL.

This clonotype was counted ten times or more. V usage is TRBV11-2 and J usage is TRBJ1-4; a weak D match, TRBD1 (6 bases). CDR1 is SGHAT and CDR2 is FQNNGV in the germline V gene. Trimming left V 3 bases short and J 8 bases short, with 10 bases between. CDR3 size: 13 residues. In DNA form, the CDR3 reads TGTGCCAGCAGCTTCGGGGGGGCCGAAAAACTGTTTTTT. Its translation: CASSFGGAEKLFF.

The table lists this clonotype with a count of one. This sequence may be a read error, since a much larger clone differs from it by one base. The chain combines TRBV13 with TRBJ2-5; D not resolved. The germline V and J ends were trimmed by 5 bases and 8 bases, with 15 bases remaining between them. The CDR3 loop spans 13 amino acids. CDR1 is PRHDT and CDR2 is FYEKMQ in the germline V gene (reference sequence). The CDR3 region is CASSRTPPDTQYF. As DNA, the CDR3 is TGTGCCAGCAGCCGGACCCCCCCGGATACCCAGTACTTC.

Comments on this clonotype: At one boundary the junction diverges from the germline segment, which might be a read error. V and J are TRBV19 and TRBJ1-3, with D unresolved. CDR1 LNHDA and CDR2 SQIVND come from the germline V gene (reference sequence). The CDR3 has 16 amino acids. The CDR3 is CVSSIGWDRVRNTIYF. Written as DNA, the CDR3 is TGTGTCAGTAGTATAGGCTGGGATAGGGTGAGGAACACCATATATTTT.

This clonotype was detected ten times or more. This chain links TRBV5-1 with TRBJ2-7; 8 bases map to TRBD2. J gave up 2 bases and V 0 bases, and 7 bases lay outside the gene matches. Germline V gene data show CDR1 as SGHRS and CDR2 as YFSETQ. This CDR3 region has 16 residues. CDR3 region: CASSLGPAGETYEQYF. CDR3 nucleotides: TGCGCCAGCAGCTTGGGGCCAGCGGGAGAGACCTACGAGCAGTACTTC. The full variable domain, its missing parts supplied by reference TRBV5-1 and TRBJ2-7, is KAGVTQTPRYLIKTRGQQVTLSCSPISGHRSVSWYQQTPGQGLQFLFEYFSETQRNKGNFPGRFSGRQFSNSRSEMNVSTLELGDSALYLCASSLGPAGETYEQYFGPGTRLTVT.

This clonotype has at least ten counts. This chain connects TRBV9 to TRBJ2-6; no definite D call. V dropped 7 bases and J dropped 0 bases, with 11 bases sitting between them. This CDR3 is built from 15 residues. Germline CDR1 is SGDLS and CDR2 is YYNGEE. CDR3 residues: CASSFGGSGANVLTF. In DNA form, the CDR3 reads TGTGCCAGCTCGTTTGGTGGCTCTGGGGCCAACGTCCTGACTTTC.

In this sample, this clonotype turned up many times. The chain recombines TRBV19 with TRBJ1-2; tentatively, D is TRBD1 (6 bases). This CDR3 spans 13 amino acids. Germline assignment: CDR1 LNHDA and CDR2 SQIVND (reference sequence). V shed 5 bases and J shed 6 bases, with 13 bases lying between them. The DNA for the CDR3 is TGTGCCAGTAGTGGGGGGGGGCGGCATGGCTACACCTTC. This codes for CASSGGGRHGYTF.

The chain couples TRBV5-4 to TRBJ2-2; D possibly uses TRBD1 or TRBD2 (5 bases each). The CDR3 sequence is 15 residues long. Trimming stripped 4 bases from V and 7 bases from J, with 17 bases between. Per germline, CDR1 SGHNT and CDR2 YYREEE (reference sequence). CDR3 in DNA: TGTGCCAGCAGCAAGGGACGGGGTGAGAACGGGGAGCTGTTTTTT. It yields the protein CASSKGRGENGELFF.

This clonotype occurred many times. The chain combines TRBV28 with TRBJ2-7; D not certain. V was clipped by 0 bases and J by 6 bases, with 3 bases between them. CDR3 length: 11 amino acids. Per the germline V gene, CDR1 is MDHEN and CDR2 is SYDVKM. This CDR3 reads CASSLWGEQYF. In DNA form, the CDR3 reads TGTGCCAGCAGTTTATGGGGCGAGCAGTACTTC.

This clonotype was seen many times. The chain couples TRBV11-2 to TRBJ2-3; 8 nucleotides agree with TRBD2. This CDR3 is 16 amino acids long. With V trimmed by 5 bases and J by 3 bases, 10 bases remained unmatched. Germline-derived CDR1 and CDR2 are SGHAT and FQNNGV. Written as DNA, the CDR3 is TGTGCCAGCAGCCCTCAGAGGGCGGGAGGTACAGATACGCAGTATTTT. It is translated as CASSPQRAGGTDTQYF.

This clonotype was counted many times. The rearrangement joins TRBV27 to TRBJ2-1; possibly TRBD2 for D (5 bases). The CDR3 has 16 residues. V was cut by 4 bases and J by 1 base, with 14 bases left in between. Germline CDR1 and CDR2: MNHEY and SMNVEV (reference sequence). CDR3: CASSSPSSPSYNEQFF. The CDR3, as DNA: TGTGCCAGCAGTTCCCCCTCTAGCCCGTCCTACAATGAGCAGTTCTTC.

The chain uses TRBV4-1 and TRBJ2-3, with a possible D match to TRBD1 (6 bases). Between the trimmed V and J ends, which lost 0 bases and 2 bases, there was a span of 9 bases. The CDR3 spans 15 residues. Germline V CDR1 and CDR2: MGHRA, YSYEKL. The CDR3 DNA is TGCGCCAGCAGCCAAGATGGGACATACACAGATACGCAGTATTTT. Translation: CASSQDGTYTDTQYF.

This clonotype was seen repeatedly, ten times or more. The CDR3 spells CASSVGDDLSYEQYF. Written as DNA, the CDR3 is TGTGCCAGCAGCGTAGGGGATGACTTATCCTACGAGCAGTACTTC. V usage is TRBV9 and J usage is TRBJ2-7; no clear D gene. Germline CDR1 is SGDLS and CDR2 is YYNGEE. V lost 0 bases and J 1 base, leaving 11 bases between the germline ends. This CDR3 is built from 15 residues.

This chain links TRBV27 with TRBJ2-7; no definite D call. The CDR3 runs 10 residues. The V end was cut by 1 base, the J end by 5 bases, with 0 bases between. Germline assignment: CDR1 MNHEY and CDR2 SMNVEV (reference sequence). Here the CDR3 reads CASSLYEQYF. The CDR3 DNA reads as TGTGCCAGCAGTTTATACGAGCAGTACTTC.

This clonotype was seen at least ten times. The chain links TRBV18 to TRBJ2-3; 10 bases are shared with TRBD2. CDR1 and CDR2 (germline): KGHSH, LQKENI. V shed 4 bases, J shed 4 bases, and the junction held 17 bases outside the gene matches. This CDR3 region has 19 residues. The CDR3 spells CASSLPRLAGVRKADTQYF. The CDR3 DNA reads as TGTGCCAGCTCACTTCCACGGCTAGCGGGAGTACGTAAGGCAGATACGCAGTATTTT.

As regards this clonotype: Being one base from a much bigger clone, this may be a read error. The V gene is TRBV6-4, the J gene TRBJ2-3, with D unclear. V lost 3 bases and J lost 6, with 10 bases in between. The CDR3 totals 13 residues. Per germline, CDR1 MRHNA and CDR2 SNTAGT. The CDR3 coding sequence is TGTGCCAGCAGTGAATTTGCGGTGGATACGCAGTATTTT. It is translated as CASSEFAVDTQYF.

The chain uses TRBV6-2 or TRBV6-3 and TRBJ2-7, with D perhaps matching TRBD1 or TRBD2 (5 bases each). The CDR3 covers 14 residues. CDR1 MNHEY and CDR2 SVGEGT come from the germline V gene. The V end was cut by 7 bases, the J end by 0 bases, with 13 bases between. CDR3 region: CASIGAGISYEQYF. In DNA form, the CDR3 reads TGTGCCAGCATAGGGGCGGGTATCTCCTACGAGCAGTACTTC.

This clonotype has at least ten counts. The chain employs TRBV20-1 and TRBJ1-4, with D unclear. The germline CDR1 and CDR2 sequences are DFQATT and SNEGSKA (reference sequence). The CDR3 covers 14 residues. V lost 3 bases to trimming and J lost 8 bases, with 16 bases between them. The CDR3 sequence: CSASHGWGEEKLFF. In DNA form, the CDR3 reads TGCAGTGCTAGCCACGGTTGGGGAGAGGAAAAACTGTTTTTT.

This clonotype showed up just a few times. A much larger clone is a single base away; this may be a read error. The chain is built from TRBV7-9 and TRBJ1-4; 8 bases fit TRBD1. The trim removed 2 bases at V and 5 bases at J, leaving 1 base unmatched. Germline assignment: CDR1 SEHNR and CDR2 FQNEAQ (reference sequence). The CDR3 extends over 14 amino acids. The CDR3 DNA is TGTGCCAGCAGCTTATGGACAGGGAATGAAAAACTGTTTTTT. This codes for CASSLWTGNEKLFF.

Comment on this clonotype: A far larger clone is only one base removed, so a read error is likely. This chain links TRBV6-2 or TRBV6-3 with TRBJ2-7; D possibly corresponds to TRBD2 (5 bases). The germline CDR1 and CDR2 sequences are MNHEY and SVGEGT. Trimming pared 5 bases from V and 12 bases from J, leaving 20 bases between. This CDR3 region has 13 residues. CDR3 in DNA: TGTGCCAGCAGTGGAATCGGGGTTCGGAATCTGTACTTC. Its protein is CASSGIGVRNLYF.

The CDR3, as DNA: TGTGCCAGCAGGACCCGGGACTTTCAAAGCTCCTACGAGCAGTACTTC. It encodes CASRTRDFQSSYEQYF. The chain combines TRBV6-2 or TRBV6-3 with TRBJ2-7, with D maybe TRBD2 (6 bases). The germline gives CDR1 MNHEY, CDR2 SVGEGT. The CDR3 runs 16 residues. The ends were cut back, 6 bases at V and 0 bases at J, with 18 bases in the middle.

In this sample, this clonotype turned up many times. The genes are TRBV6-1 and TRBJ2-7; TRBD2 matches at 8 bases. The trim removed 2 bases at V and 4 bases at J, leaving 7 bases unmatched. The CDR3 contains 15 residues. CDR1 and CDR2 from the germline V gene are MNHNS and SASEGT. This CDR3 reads CASSEMRLANYEQYF. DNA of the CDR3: TGTGCCAGCAGTGAAATGAGACTAGCGAATTACGAGCAGTACTTC.

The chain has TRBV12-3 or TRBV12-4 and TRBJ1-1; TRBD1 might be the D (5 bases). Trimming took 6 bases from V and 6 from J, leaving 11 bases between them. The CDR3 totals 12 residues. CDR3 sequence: CASSLQVAEAFF. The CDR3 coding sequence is TGTGCCAGCAGCCTACAGGTGGCTGAAGCTTTCTTT.